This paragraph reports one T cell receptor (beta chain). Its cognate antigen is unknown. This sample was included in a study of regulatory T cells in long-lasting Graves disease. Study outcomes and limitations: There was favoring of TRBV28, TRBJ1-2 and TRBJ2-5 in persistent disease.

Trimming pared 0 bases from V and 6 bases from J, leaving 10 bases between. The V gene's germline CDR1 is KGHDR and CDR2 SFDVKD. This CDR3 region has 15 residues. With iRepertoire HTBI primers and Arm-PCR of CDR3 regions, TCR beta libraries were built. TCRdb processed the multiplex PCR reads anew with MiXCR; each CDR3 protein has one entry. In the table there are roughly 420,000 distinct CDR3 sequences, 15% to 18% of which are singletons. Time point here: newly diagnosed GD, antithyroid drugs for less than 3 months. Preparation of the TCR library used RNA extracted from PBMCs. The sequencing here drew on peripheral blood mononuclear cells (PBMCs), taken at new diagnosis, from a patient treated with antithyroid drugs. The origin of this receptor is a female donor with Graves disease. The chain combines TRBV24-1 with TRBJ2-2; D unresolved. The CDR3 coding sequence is TGTGCCACCAGTGATTTGCGGAGTGGGGCCGGGGAGCTGTTTTTT. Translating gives CATSDLRSGAGELFF.